This T cell receptor beta chain was sequenced for a study of T cell changes during pregnancy in multiple sclerosis. Repertoires were generated with immunoSEQ multiplex PCR, while TCRdb's copy carries only in-frame clones and drops some. The table has 65,000 to 85,000 clones, roughly 90% seen once; the top ten hold approximately 0.88%. The CDR3 has 15 amino acids. In germline, CDR1 is SGHRS, CDR2 YFSETQ. J was trimmed by 11 bases and V by 0 bases; bases with no gene match: 10. The chain employs TRBV5-1 and TRBJ1-1, with TRBD1 identical over 10 bases. The sample was peripheral blood, taken in the first trimester of pregnancy. The TCR comes from a female donor in good health, enrolled as a control in a pregnancy study. The CDR3 sequence: CASSLGETGGNSAFF. The CDR3 DNA reads TGCGCCAGCAGCTTGGGGGAGACAGGGGGCAATTCGGCTTTCTTT.